The clone carrying this T cell receptor (beta chain) was counted once. Its target is not known. This entry belongs to a study of CD8+CD57+ T cells in acquired aplastic anemia. Study summary: Sorted CD4+ and CD8+ cells yielded around 3.3 ug of DNA on average. Study-wide results and caveats: Patients and controls were found to share 25 to 35 CD8+ CDR3 sequences.

CDR3 and TCR beta VDJ profiling relied on genomic DNA as the template. TCRdb reanalysed the reads using MiXCR and keeps one entry per CDR3 protein. The table includes some 200,000 distinct CDR3 sequences, approximately 51% detected once. The CDR3 has 9 residues. Per the germline V gene, CDR1 is SGDLS and CDR2 is YYNGEE. Trimming removed 7 bases at V and 10 bases at J, with 6 bases between. The authors sequenced patients whose flow cytometry had shown CD8+CD57+ cell expansion. Sequenced sample: sorted CD4+, CD8+, or CD8+CD57+ T cells (not recorded which) from PBMCs. The chain employs TRBV9 and TRBJ2-1; TRBD2 might be the D (6 bases). This clonotype originated in a human donor with aplastic anemia. This CDR3 reads CASGLEQFF. CDR3 nucleotide sequence: TGTGCCAGCGGACTAGAGCAGTTCTTC.